The 22 T cell receptor beta chains presented below share a single source sample, sequenced in a study of identifying expanded T cells in peripheral blood (dated by TCRdb to between 2018 and 2021). The library was obtained by the immunoSEQ multiplex PCR assay. TCRdb re-hosts the immuneACCESS table, in-frame sequences only. Its copies lack some clones; in the studies checked, an unresolved V gene accounts for under half of them, and the cause for the rest is not known. The table for this sample lists some 90,000 clones; approximately 84% of them were counted only once. The top ten constitute 4.5% to 7% of the sample. Sequenced input: blood. The origin of the receptors is a person aged 18 to 70 in good health.

The V gene is TRBV21-1, the J gene TRBJ1-3; the table's D call TRBD1 went unverified against the DNA. TRBV21-1 is designated a pseudogene. The CDR3 totals 17 residues. CDR3 sequence: CASSKGPYQGGVNTIYF. DNA of the CDR3: TGTGCCAGCAGCAAAGGCCCCTATCAGGGTGGGGTCAACACCATATATTTT.

This chain links TRBV19 with TRBJ1-2; no clear D. Germline V gene lookup returns CDR1 LNHDA and CDR2 SQIVND (reference sequence). This CDR3 has 15 amino acids. Deletions cut 1 base from V and 0 bases from J, with 9 bases between. CDR3 sequence (DNA): TGTGCCAGTAGTATAGGGACCAGAGCTAACTATGGCTACACCTTC. Translating gives CASSIGTRANYGYTF. The whole variable domain, remainder taken from reference TRBV19 and TRBJ1-2, is DGGITQSPKYLFRKEGQNVTLSCEQNLNHDAMYWYRQDPGQGLRLIYYSQIVNDFQKGDIAEGYSVSREKKESFPLTVTSAQKNPTAFYLCASSIGTRANYGYTFGSGTRLTVV.

The chain has TRBV15 and TRBJ2-5, with 12 bases matching TRBD2. This CDR3 spans 15 amino acids. Trimming at V came to 4 bases and at J to 7 bases, leaving 7 bases not matched to a gene. Germline V gene data show CDR1 as LNHNV and CDR2 as YYDKDF (reference sequence). The chain's CDR3 is CATSKILAGGGTQYF. The CDR3, as DNA: TGTGCCACCAGCAAAATACTAGCGGGGGGCGGGACCCAGTACTTC.

The chain combines TRBV6-6 with TRBJ1-2; no clear D gene. The CDR3 totals 13 residues. Germline V gene sequence: CDR1 MNHNY, CDR2 SVGAGI (reference sequence). Trimming pared 0 bases from V and 8 bases from J, leaving 10 bases between. CDR3 coding DNA: TGTGCCAGCAGTTACTCGAAACATCAGGGCTACACCTTC. As protein: CASSYSKHQGYTF.

The chain recombines TRBV11-3 with TRBJ1-2, with D possibly TRBD1 on 5 matching bases. Germline loops: CDR1 SGHNT, CDR2 YENEEA. V was clipped by 5 bases and J by 5 bases, with 12 bases between them. The CDR3 length is 13 residues. The CDR3 DNA reads as TGTGCCAGCAGCCCTCGGGGGGGGTATGGCTACACCTTC. It specifies CASSPRGGYGYTF.

This clone turned up a few times. The CDR3 spells CASSLLLGTEAFF. The DNA for the CDR3 is TGTGCCAGCAGCTTATTACTTGGCACTGAAGCTTTCTTT. The rearrangement joins TRBV7-9 to TRBJ1-1; D is uncertain. With 2 bases removed from V and 4 bases from J, the gap between germline ends came to 8 bases. This CDR3 comprises 13 residues. The germline V gene encodes CDR1 SEHNR and CDR2 FQNEAQ (reference sequence).

This rearrangement joins TRBV7-3 to TRBJ2-2, with TRBD2 identical over 12 bases. CDR1 is SGHTA and CDR2 is FQGTGA in the germline V gene. V shed 1 base and J 5 bases; nucleotides not matched to a gene: 14. The CDR3 is made up of 20 amino acids. The CDR3 sequence is CASSLMPSGGAAWRTGELFF. In nucleotides, the CDR3 is TGTGCCAGCAGCTTAATGCCTAGCGGGGGGGCCGCTTGGAGAACCGGGGAGCTGTTTTTT.

The chain recombines TRBV5-5 with TRBJ2-2; D is uncertain. The CDR3 length is 11 residues. Trimming removed 3 bases from V and 6 bases from J, with 3 bases in between. Germline V gives CDR1 SGHKS, CDR2 YYEKEE (reference sequence). In DNA form, the CDR3 reads TGTGCCAGCAGCTGGGCCGGGGAGCTGTTTTTT. Translated: CASSWAGELFF.

V is TRBV6-6 and J is TRBJ2-7; the match to TRBD2 covers 8 bases. V lost 3 bases and J lost 6; bases outside the gene matches: 4. Germline CDR1 and CDR2: MNHNY and SVGAGI (reference sequence). The CDR3 runs to 13 residues. CDR3 protein: CASSYVRGGEQYF. CDR3 nucleotides: TGTGCCAGCAGTTATGTTCGGGGGGGCGAGCAGTACTTC.

The chain couples TRBV10-3 to TRBJ1-1, with a tentative D call TRBD1 (6 bases). Per the germline V gene, CDR1 is ENHRY and CDR2 is SYGVKD. This CDR3 comprises 17 residues. V lost 6 bases and J 1 base, leaving 21 bases between the germline ends. CDR3 sequence reads: CAIRETPGEVGNTEAFF. DNA of the CDR3: TGTGCCATCAGGGAAACTCCAGGGGAAGTAGGGAACACTGAAGCTTTCTTT.

The rearrangement links TRBV4-2 to TRBJ1-5; D is perhaps TRBD1 (6 bases). The V gene lost 4 bases and the J gene lost 2 bases, with 12 bases spanning the gap. CDR3 size: 15 residues. In germline, CDR1 is LGHNA, CDR2 YNFKEQ. CDR3 protein: CASSPRGEGNQPQHF. As DNA, the CDR3 is TGTGCCAGCAGCCCGAGGGGGGAAGGCAATCAGCCCCAGCATTTT.

The rearrangement uses TRBV7-2 and TRBJ1-6, with D perhaps TRBD1 (6 bases). The germline V and J ends were trimmed by 5 bases and 4 bases, with 21 bases remaining between them. Looked up from germline, CDR1 is SGHTA and CDR2 is FQGNSA. The CDR3 spans 18 residues. The CDR3 is CASSLRGGPGSYNSPLHF. CDR3 in DNA: TGTGCCAGCAGCCTTAGGGGGGGACCGGGTTCATATAATTCACCCCTCCACTTT.

This clone came up once. J is TRBJ2-6 and V is TRBV18; D gene uncertain. CDR3 length equals 16 residues. CDR1 and CDR2 (germline): KGHSH, LQKENI. The V end was cut by 1 base, the J end by 0 bases, with 7 bases between. For the CDR3, the DNA is TGTGCCAGCTCACCACTGCCGAGCTCTGGGGCCAACGTCCTGACTTTC. Translating it yields CASSPLPSSGANVLTF. The full variable domain, with the rest looked up from reference TRBV18 and TRBJ2-6, is NAGVMQNPRHLVRRRGQEARLRCSPMKGHSHVYWYRQLPEEGLKFMVYLQKENIIDESGMPKERFSAEFPKEGPSILRIQQVVRGDSAAYFCASSPLPSSGANVLTFGAGSRLTVL.

V gene TRBV7-9 combines with J gene TRBJ1-3, with 7 bases identical to TRBD1. Looked up from germline, CDR1 is SEHNR and CDR2 is FQNEAQ (reference sequence). The CDR3 covers 16 residues. The V gene end was trimmed by 7 bases and the J gene end by 0 bases; junction bases not matched to a gene: 9. The CDR3 region has the DNA TGTGCCAGCACCCCGAGGGGACAGAGCTCTGGAAACACCATATATTTT. Translating gives CASTPRGQSSGNTIYF. The variable domain in full, with the rest retrieved from reference TRBV7-9 and TRBJ1-3, is DTGVSQNPRHKITKRGQNVTFRCDPISEHNRLYWYRQTLGQGPEFLTYFQNEAQLEKSRLLSDRFSAERPKGSFSTLEIQRTEQGDSAMYLCASTPRGQSSGNTIYFGEGSWLTVV.

The gene calls are TRBV21-1 and TRBJ1-2; no check of the table's D call, TRBD1, against the DNA was made. TRBV21-1 represents a pseudogene. The CDR3 loop spans 13 amino acids. CDR3 sequence reads: CATQTGGLYGYTF. DNA for the CDR3: TGTGCCACACAAACAGGGGGCTTATATGGCTACACCTTC.

This sequence joins TRBV5-1 and TRBJ1-6; D not resolved. This CDR3 contains 16 residues. V shed 4 bases and J shed 6 bases, with 17 bases lying between them. The germline V gene has CDR1 SGHRS and CDR2 YFSETQ. Here the CDR3 DNA reads TGCGCCAGCAGCCCCGACCGAAGTACTTCTAATTCACCCCTCCACTTT. This translates into CASSPDRSTSNSPLHF.

The chain joins TRBV27 to TRBJ1-2; 8 bases agree with TRBD1. V shed 0 bases, J shed 8 bases, and the junction held 8 bases outside the gene matches. CDR1 and CDR2 (germline): MNHEY, SMNVEV (reference sequence). This CDR3 has 15 residues. CDR3 protein: CASSLSGPGGGGYTF. In DNA form, the CDR3 reads TGTGCCAGCAGTTTATCCGGTCCAGGGGGCGGGGGCTACACCTTC.

This clone was found a few times. The chain joins TRBV29-1 to TRBJ2-7; D is perhaps TRBD1 (5 bases). CDR1 and CDR2 from the germline V gene are SQVTM and ANQGSEA. The CDR3 has 12 amino acids. V dropped 6 bases and J dropped 3 bases, with 12 bases sitting between them. The CDR3 sequence is CSVQTEDYEQYF. As DNA, the CDR3 is TGCAGCGTCCAGACAGAAGACTACGAGCAGTACTTC.

The genes are TRBV27 and TRBJ1-2; 7 bases line up with TRBD1. In germline, CDR1 is MNHEY, CDR2 SMNVEV (reference sequence). This CDR3 has 14 residues. V was clipped by 10 bases and J by 2 bases; unmatched bases: 10. CDR3 residues: CATRQGGTNYGYTF. For the CDR3, the DNA is TGTGCCACAAGACAGGGAGGGACGAACTATGGCTACACCTTC.

The chain uses TRBV5-1 and TRBJ2-5, with a possible D match to TRBD2 (5 bases). This CDR3 region has 14 residues. V was clipped by 0 bases and J by 3 bases, with 9 bases between them. Looked up from germline, CDR1 is SGHRS and CDR2 is YFSETQ. CDR3 residues: CASSLAGFEETQYF. The CDR3 DNA reads TGCGCCAGCAGCTTGGCGGGGTTCGAAGAGACCCAGTACTTC.

This rearrangement joins TRBV4-1 to TRBJ1-1; D is undetermined. The CDR3 consists of 14 residues. The germline V gene encodes CDR1 MGHRA and CDR2 YSYEKL. V was pared by 2 bases and J by 7 bases, with 14 bases between. CDR3 DNA sequence: TGCGCCAGCAGCCAACCAGGACGGACCTATGAAGCTTTCTTT. Encoded protein: CASSQPGRTYEAFF.

V usage is TRBV11-2 and J usage is TRBJ1-2, with D tentatively TRBD1 (6 bases). Germline assignment: CDR1 SGHAT and CDR2 FQNNGV. Between the trimmed V and J ends, which lost 5 bases and 4 bases, there was a span of 11 bases. This CDR3 has 13 amino acids. CDR3 amino acids: CASSQDRPYGYTF. The CDR3 DNA sequence: TGTGCCAGCAGCCAAGACAGGCCCTATGGCTACACCTTC.